Each of the 5 T cell receptor beta chains below was sequenced from the same sample in a study of human T cells and chemical hapten exposure. Time point: patch test 2, 6 weeks after DPC sensitization. The treatment denotes: therapeutic diphenylcyclopropenone sensitization with weekly scalp DPC. TCRdb ran MiXCR on the RACE reads and lists one entry per CDR3 protein. Among 65,000 to 95,000 distinct CDR3 sequences listed, about 6.6% were seen once. Sequencing was performed on whole blood, taken in connection with sensitization to the hapten diphenylcyclopropenone (DPC). The receptors were sampled from a woman aged 25-40 years with alopecia areata. Some clones in this sample may be carry-over from other donors' samples.

The J gene is TRBJ2-1, the V gene TRBV29-1; TRBD1 might be the D (6 bases). CDR3 length: 15 amino acids. In germline, CDR1 is SQVTM, CDR2 ANQGSEA. V was pared by 7 bases and J by 0 bases, with 16 bases between. The CDR3 loop reads CSAYGQMASYNEQFF. The CDR3 nucleotides read TGCAGCGCCTATGGACAGATGGCCTCCTACAATGAGCAGTTCTTC.

J is TRBJ2-3 and V is TRBV12-3 or TRBV12-4, with TRBD2 matching over 8 bases. CDR3 length: 14 amino acids. V lost 5 bases to trimming and J lost 1 base; unmatched junction nucleotides: 2. CDR3 nucleotide sequence: TGTGCCAGCAGTCACGGGGGGGGCACAGATACGCAGTATTTT. Translating gives CASSHGGGTDTQYF.

This clonotype was seen only a few times. The genes are TRBV6-1 and TRBJ2-1; 8 bases align to TRBD1. CDR3 length: 13 amino acids. In germline, CDR1 is MNHNS, CDR2 SASEGT. Trimming removed 3 bases from V and 8 bases from J; junction bases left unmatched: 3. The CDR3: CASSETGVDEQFF. CDR3 coding DNA: TGTGCCAGCAGTGAGACAGGGGTCGATGAGCAGTTCTTC.

This clonotype was found many times. This chain links TRBV2 with TRBJ2-7; D gene uncertain. The germline CDR1 and CDR2 sequences are SNHLY and FYNNEI. V shed 4 bases and J shed 5 bases, with 9 bases lying between them. CDR3 length: 12 amino acids. CDR3 in DNA: TGTGCCAGCAGTGTACGGGTCCACGAGCAGTACTTC. Protein sequence: CASSVRVHEQYF.

This clonotype occurred a few times. The rearrangement uses TRBV6-1 and TRBJ1-5; D is possibly TRBD1 (6 bases). Trimming removed 7 bases at V and 4 bases at J, with 14 bases between. This CDR3 has 14 amino acids. Per the germline V gene, CDR1 is MNHNS and CDR2 is SASEGT. The CDR3 here is CASTTGGRNQPQHF. CDR3 DNA: TGTGCCAGCACAACCGGGGGGCGGAATCAGCCCCAGCATTTT.